A selection of T cell receptor beta chains follows, all from one sample in a study of CD8 T cells in Susac syndrome. MiXCR, applied by TCRdb to the immunoSEQ multiplex PCR reads, yields one record per CDR3 protein. The sample comprises 95,000 to 150,000 distinct CDR3 sequences, around 94% of which are singletons, and over 0.2% rests with the top ten. Material: CD8+ T cells from PBMCs. The source of these receptors is a human donor with Susac syndrome. CDR3s include the opening cysteine and the closing phenylalanine or tryptophan. Each record gives: D gene, J gene, CDR3 length, V gene, CDR3 protein, CDR3 DNA. A D gene is named only where the DNA matches it firmly.

D: -; J: TRBJ1-5; length: 13; V: TRBV20-1; CDR3: CSARDGGLQPQHF; DNA: TGCAGTGCTAGAGACGGGGGTCTACAGCCCCAGCATTTT
D: TRBD1; J: TRBJ2-2; length: 15; V: TRBV30; CDR3: CACDQTGGNTGELFF; DNA: TGTGCCTGCGATCAAACAGGGGGGAACACCGGGGAGCTGTTTTTT
D: TRBD1; J: TRBJ1-5; length: 17; V: TRBV12-3/TRBV12-4; CDR3: CASSFGDRVEANQPQHF; DNA: TGTGCCAGCAGTTTCGGAGACAGGGTGGAGGCCAATCAGCCCCAGCATTTT
D: -; J: TRBJ1-1; length: 14; V: TRBV4-1; CDR3: CASSQGGKTTEAFF; DNA: TGCGCCAGCAGCCAAGGGGGGAAGACCACTGAAGCTTTCTTT
D: -; J: TRBJ1-1; length: 16; V: TRBV28; CDR3: CASSPNVGPRGTEAFF; DNA: TGTGCCAGCAGTCCGAACGTGGGCCCACGGGGCACTGAAGCTTTCTTT
D: -; J: TRBJ1-1; length: 13; V: TRBV6-5; CDR3: CASSYLEGAEAFF; DNA: TGTGCCAGCAGTTACCTGGAGGGGGCTGAAGCTTTCTTT
D: TRBD1; J: TRBJ1-5; length: 15; V: TRBV12-3/TRBV12-4; CDR3: CASSTGAGRNQPQHF; DNA: TGTGCCAGCAGTACAGGGGCGGGTCGCAATCAGCCCCAGCATTTT
D: TRBD1; J: TRBJ2-1; length: 15; V: TRBV7-3; CDR3: CASSFVGGPLNEQFF; DNA: TGTGCCAGCTCTTTTGTAGGGGGCCCACTGAATGAGCAGTTCTTC
D: TRBD2; J: TRBJ2-1; length: 17; V: TRBV7-9; CDR3: CASTSYPGLAGYNEQFF; DNA: TGTGCCAGCACCTCCTATCCGGGACTAGCGGGATACAATGAGCAGTTCTTC
D: -; J: TRBJ1-1; length: 12; V: TRBV19; CDR3: CASSIGGVEAFF; DNA: TGTGCCAGTAGTATCGGGGGGGTCGAAGCTTTCTTT
D: -; J: TRBJ2-7; length: 15; V: TRBV18; CDR3: CASSPAVDTSYEQYF; DNA: TGTGCCAGCTCACCTGCCGTGGACACTTCCTACGAGCAGTACTTC
D: TRBD2; J: TRBJ2-1; length: 12; V: TRBV7-9; CDR3: CASSFLAGEQFF; DNA: TGTGCCAGCAGCTTTCTAGCGGGTGAGCAGTTCTTC
D: -; J: TRBJ2-3; length: 13; V: TRBV6-5; CDR3: CASTAGSTDTQYF; DNA: TGTGCCAGCACCGCGGGAAGCACAGATACGCAGTATTTT
D: -; J: TRBJ1-1; length: 15; V: TRBV5-1; CDR3: CASSLDVGGGTEAFF; DNA: TGCGCCAGCAGCTTGGACGTCGGGGGGGGGACTGAAGCTTTCTTT
D: -; J: TRBJ2-1; length: 11; V: TRBV20-1; CDR3: CSARGDHEQFF; DNA: TGCAGTGCTAGAGGCGACCATGAGCAGTTCTTC
D: -; J: TRBJ1-2; length: 11; V: TRBV5-8; CDR3: CASSLGGTYTF; DNA: TGTGCCAGCAGCTTGGGGGGGACCTACACCTTC
D: TRBD1; J: TRBJ1-2; length: 16; V: TRBV9; CDR3: CASSPGDRASPGGYTF; DNA: TGTGCCAGCAGCCCTGGGGACAGGGCTAGCCCCGGAGGCTACACCTTC
D: -; J: TRBJ1-2; length: 13; V: TRBV12-3/TRBV12-4; CDR3: CASSFVEGGGYTF; DNA: TGTGCCAGCAGTTTTGTGGAGGGTGGGGGCTACACCTTC
D: -; J: TRBJ1-5; length: 13; V: TRBV7-9; CDR3: CASSPPGDQPQHF; DNA: TGTGCCAGCAGCCCCCCGGGGGATCAGCCCCAGCATTTT
D: -; J: TRBJ1-5; length: 14; V: TRBV9; CDR3: CASSVAGGSQPQHF; DNA: TGTGCCAGCAGCGTAGCGGGAGGGTCCCAGCCCCAGCATTTT